This T cell receptor beta chain was recovered during a study of blood T cell repertoires in COVID-19. This clone was picked up many times. V shed 4 bases and J 8 bases; nucleotides not matched to a gene: 5. The CDR3 is 15 amino acids. Germline V CDR1 and CDR2: LGHDT, YNNKEL (reference sequence). Repertoires were generated with immunoSEQ multiplex PCR, while TCRdb's copy carries only in-frame clones and drops some. The repertoire holds 250,000 to 350,000 clones, more than 70% seen once, with 7.8% in the top ten. The sample was peripheral blood. The origin of this receptor is a woman aged 50 to 65 who had recovered from COVID-19. The chain couples TRBV3-1 (or the pseudogene TRBV3-2) to TRBJ1-6; 10 bases align to TRBD1. This chain's CDR3 is CASSRDGQGDSPLHF. CDR3 DNA: TGTGCCAGCAGCCGAGATGGACAGGGGGATTCACCCCTCCACTTT.